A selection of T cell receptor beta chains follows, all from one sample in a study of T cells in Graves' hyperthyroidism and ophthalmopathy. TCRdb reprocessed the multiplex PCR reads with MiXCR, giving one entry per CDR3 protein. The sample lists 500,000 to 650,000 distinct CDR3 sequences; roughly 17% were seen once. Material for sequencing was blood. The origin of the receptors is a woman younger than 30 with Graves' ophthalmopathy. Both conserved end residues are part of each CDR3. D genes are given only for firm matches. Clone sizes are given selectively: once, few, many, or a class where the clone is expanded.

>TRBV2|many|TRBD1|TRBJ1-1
CASSYRGLMNTEAFF
TGTGCCAGCAGTTACAGGGGTTTGATGAACACTGAAGCTTTCTTT
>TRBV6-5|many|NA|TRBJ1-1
CASSYSNSGVTSEAFF
TGTGCCAGCAGTTACTCCAATTCGGGGGTTACTAGTGAAGCTTTCTTT
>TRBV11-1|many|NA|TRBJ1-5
CASSLSQISNQPQHF
TGTGCCAGCAGCTTATCCCAAATCTCCAATCAGCCCCAGCATTTT
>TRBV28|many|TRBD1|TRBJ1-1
CASSKQGAIAEAFF
TGTGCCAGCAGCAAACAGGGGGCGATAGCTGAAGCTTTCTTT
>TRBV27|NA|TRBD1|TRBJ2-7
CASSPRPGQGSYEQYF
TGTGCCAGCAGCCCCAGACCGGGACAGGGCTCCTACGAGCAGTACTTC
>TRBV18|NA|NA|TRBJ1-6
CASSKLRVVYNSPLHF
TGTGCCAGCTCAAAACTCAGGGTGGTCTATAATTCACCCCTCCACTTT
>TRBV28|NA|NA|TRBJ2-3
CATFRSERDTQYF
TGTGCCACCTTTCGGAGCGAGCGCGATACGCAGTATTTT
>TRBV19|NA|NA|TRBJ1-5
CASSPPGEVNQPQHF
TGTGCCAGTAGTCCGCCGGGGGAAGTCAATCAGCCCCAGCATTTT
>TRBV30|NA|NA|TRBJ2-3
CAWSQWGFPTRSTDTQYF
TGTGCCTGGAGTCAGTGGGGGTTTCCCACCCGTAGCACAGATACGCAGTATTTT
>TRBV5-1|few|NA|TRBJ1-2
CASSLIAGSGYTF
TGCGCCAGCAGCTTGATTGCTGGGTCTGGCTACACCTTC
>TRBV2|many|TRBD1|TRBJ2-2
CASGAYRGRTGELFF
TGTGCCAGCGGGGCCTACAGGGGGAGGACCGGGGAGCTGTTTTTT
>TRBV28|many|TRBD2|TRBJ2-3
CASSSLLAGNTDTQYF
TGTGCCAGCAGTTCATTACTAGCGGGTAACACAGATACGCAGTATTTT
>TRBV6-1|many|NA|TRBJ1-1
CASSRSRYTEAFF
TGTGCCAGCAGTCGATCCAGGTACACTGAAGCTTTCTTT
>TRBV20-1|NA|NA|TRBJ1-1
CSARVNTEPFF
TGCAGTGCTAGAGTAAACACTGAACCTTTCTTT
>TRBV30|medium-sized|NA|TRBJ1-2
CAWSPEGFYGYTF
TGTGCCTGGAGTCCCGAAGGGTTCTATGGCTACACCTTC
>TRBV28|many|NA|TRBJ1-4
CASSWRGAGRITNEKLFF
TGTGCCAGCAGTTGGAGAGGGGCAGGGAGGATAACTAATGAAAAACTGTTTTTT
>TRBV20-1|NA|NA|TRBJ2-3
CSAADPDLRETDTQYF
TGCAGTGCCGCTGACCCGGACCTAAGGGAGACAGATACGCAGTATTTT
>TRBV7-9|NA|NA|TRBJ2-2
CASSLGNGELFF
TGTGCCAGCAGCTTAGGAAACGGGGAGCTGTTTTTT
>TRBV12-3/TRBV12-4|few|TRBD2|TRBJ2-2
CASSQKTSGFDTGELFF
TGTGCCAGCAGTCAAAAAACTAGCGGGTTCGACACCGGGGAGCTGTTTTTT
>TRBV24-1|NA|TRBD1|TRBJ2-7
CATSVGTGSYEQYF
TGTGCCACCAGTGTAGGGACAGGGTCGTACGAGCAGTACTTC
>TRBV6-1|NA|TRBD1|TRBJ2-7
CASSEGDRGINPTYEQYF
TGTGCCAGCAGCGAGGGGGACAGGGGGATCAACCCGACCTACGAGCAGTACTTC
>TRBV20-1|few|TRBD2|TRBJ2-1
CSAPQLAGGDNEQFF
TGCAGTGCTCCGCAATTAGCGGGAGGGGACAATGAGCAGTTCTTC
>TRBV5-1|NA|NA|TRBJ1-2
CASSKRTAANYGYTF
TGCGCCAGCAGCAAGAGGACAGCGGCTAACTATGGCTACACCTTC
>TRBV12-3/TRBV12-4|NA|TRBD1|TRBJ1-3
CASSGQENSGNTIYF
TGTGCCAGCAGTGGACAGGAGAACTCTGGAAACACCATATATTTT